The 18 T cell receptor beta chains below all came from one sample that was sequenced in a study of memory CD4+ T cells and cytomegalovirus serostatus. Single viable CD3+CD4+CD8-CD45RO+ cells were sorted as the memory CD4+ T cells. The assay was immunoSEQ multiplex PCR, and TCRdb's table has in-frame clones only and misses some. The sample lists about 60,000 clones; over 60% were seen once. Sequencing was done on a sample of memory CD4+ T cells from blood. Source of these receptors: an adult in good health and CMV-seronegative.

CDR3 region: CASSHGTAMNTEAFF. CDR3 in DNA: TGCGCCAGCAGCCACGGGACAGCCATGAACACTGAAGCTTTCTTT. This chain joins TRBV4-1 and TRBJ1-1; 7 nucleotides line up with TRBD1. The CDR3 extends over 15 amino acids. V shed 3 bases and J 0 bases; nucleotides not matched to a gene: 4. From germline, CDR1 is MGHRA and CDR2 YSYEKL.

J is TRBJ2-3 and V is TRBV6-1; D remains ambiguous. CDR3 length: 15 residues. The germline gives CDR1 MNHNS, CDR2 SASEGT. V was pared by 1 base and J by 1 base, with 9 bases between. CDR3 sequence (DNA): TGTGCCAGCAGTGAAGTGTATGGGGGCACAGATACGCAGTATTTT. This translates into CASSEVYGGTDTQYF.

The CDR3 spells CASSRWVFYITGELFF. The CDR3 DNA sequence: TGTGCCAGCAGCCGGTGGGTGTTCTATATCACCGGGGAGCTGTTTTTT. The rearrangement links TRBV5-6 to TRBJ2-2; D is unclear. In germline, CDR1 is SGHDT, CDR2 YYEEEE. The CDR3 spans 16 residues. V was cut by 4 bases and J by 4 bases, with 17 bases left in between. The complete variable domain, with remaining parts taken from reference TRBV5-6 and TRBJ2-2, reads DAGVTQSPTHLIKTRGQQVTLRCSPKSGHDTVSWYQQALGQGPQFIFQYYEEEERQRGNFPDRFSGHQFPNYSSELNVNALLLGDSALYLCASSRWVFYITGELFFGEGSRLTVL.

The CDR3 region has the DNA TGCGCCAGCAGCTTCTCCTTCTTAGGGACACCAGTAGATGGCTACACCTTC. Protein product: CASSFSFLGTPVDGYTF. This chain joins TRBV5-1 and TRBJ1-2; the D gene is possibly TRBD1 (6 bases). The CDR3 totals 17 residues. Trimming cost V 2 bases and J 6 bases, with 23 bases left between them. CDR1 SGHRS and CDR2 YFSETQ come from the germline V gene.

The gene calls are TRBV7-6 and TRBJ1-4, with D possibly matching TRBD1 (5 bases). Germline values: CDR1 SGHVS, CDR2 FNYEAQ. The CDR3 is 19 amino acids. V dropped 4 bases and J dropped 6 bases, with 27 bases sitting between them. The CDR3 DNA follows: TGTGCCAGCAGCTACATCGCCCCGGGACTCATATCAGCGGATGAAAAACTGTTTTTT. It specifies CASSYIAPGLISADEKLFF.

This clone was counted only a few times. CDR3 residues: CASSLGQHQETQYF. For the CDR3, the DNA is TGTGCCAGCAGCCTGGGACAGCACCAAGAGACCCAGTACTTC. The chain employs TRBV9 and TRBJ2-5; TRBD1 matches at 7 bases. The J segment lost 0 bases and the V segment lost 4 bases, leaving 3 bases of the junction unmatched. The CDR3 runs 14 residues. The germline gives CDR1 SGDLS, CDR2 YYNGEE.

As DNA, the CDR3 is TGTGCCAGCAGCTTGACCGGGACAGGGGATTCACCCCTCCACTTT. This sequence encodes CASSLTGTGDSPLHF. The chain recombines TRBV7-3 with TRBJ1-6, with 10 bases lining up with TRBD1. The CDR3 is made up of 15 amino acids. Per germline, CDR1 SGHTA and CDR2 FQGTGA. With V trimmed by 3 bases and J by 8 bases, 4 bases remained unmatched.

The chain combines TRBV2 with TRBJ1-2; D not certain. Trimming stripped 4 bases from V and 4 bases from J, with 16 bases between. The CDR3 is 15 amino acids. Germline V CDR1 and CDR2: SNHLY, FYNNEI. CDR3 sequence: CASSGRPASGYGYTF. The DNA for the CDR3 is TGTGCCAGCAGTGGCCGCCCAGCATCCGGCTATGGCTACACCTTC. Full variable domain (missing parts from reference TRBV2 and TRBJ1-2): EPEVTQTPSHQVTQMGQEVILRCVPISNHLYFYWYRQILGQKVEFLVSFYNNEISEKSEIFDDQFSVERPDGSNFTLKIRSTKLEDSAMYFCASSGRPASGYGYTFGSGTRLTVV.

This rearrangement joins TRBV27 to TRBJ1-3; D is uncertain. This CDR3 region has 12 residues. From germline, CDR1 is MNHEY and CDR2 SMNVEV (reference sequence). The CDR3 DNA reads TGTACTACAGCGACCTCTGGAAACACCATATATTTT. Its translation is CTTATSGNTIYF.

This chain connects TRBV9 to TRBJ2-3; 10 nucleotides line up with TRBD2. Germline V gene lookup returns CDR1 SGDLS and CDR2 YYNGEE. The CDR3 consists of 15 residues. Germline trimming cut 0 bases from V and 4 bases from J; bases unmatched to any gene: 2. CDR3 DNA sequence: TGTGCCAGCAGCGTAGCTAGCGGGAGTTCAGATACGCAGTATTTT. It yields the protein CASSVASGSSDTQYF. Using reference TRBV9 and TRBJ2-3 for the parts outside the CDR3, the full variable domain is DSGVTQTPKHLITATGQRVTLRCSPRSGDLSVYWYQQSLDQGLQFLIQYYNGEERAKGNILERFSAQQFPDLHSELNLSSLELGDSALYFCASSVASGSSDTQYFGPGTRLTVL.

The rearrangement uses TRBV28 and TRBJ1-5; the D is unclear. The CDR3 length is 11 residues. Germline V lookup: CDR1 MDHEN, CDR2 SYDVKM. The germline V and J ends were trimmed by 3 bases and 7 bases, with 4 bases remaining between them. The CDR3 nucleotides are TGTGCCAGCAGTTTGACACAGCCCCAGCATTTT. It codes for CASSLTQPQHF. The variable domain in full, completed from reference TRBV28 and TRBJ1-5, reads DVKVTQSSRYLVKRTGEKVFLECVQDMDHENMFWYRQDPGLGLRLIYFSYDVKMKEKGDIPEGYSVSREKKERFSLILESASTNQTSMYLCASSLTQPQHFGDGTRLSIL.

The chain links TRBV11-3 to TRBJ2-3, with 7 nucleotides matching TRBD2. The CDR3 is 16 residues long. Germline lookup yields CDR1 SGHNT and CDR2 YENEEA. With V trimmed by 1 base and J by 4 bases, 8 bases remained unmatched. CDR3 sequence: CASSLGFGGRADTQYF. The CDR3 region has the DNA TGTGCCAGCAGCTTAGGGTTCGGCGGGAGAGCAGATACGCAGTATTTT.

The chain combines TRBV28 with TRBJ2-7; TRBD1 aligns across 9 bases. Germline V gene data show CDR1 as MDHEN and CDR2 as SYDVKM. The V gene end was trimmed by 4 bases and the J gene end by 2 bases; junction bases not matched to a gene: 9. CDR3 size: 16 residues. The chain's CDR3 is CASSSLGQGSPYEQYF. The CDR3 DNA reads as TGTGCCAGCAGTTCCCTGGGACAGGGTAGTCCCTACGAGCAGTACTTC.

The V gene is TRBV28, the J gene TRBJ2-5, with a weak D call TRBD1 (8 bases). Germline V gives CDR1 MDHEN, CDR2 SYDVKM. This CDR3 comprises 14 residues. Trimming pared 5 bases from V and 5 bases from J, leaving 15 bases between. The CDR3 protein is CASSLQGGWETQYF. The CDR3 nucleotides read TGTGCCAGCAGTCTACAGGGGGGGTGGGAGACCCAGTACTTC. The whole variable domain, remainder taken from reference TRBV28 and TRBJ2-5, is DVKVTQSSRYLVKRTGEKVFLECVQDMDHENMFWYRQDPGLGLRLIYFSYDVKMKEKGDIPEGYSVSREKKERFSLILESASTNQTSMYLCASSLQGGWETQYFGPGTRLLVL.

CDR3 in amino acids: CASSSYSETEAFF. CDR3 sequence (DNA): TGCGCCAGCAGCTCGTACAGCGAGACTGAAGCTTTCTTT. J is TRBJ1-1 and V is TRBV5-1; no clear D. This CDR3 has 13 amino acids. The germline V and J ends were trimmed by 3 bases and 5 bases, with 11 bases remaining between them. From germline, CDR1 is SGHRS and CDR2 YFSETQ. Full variable domain (rest looked up from reference TRBV5-1 and TRBJ1-1): KAGVTQTPRYLIKTRGQQVTLSCSPISGHRSVSWYQQTPGQGLQFLFEYFSETQRNKGNFPGRFSGRQFSNSRSEMNVSTLELGDSALYLCASSSYSETEAFFGQGTRLTVV.

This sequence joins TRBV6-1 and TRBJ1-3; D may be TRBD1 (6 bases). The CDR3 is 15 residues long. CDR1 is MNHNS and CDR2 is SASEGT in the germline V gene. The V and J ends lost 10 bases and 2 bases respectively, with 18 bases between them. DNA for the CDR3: TGTGCCACCGATGGTCAGGGGCTGGCTGGAAACACCATATATTTT. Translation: CATDGQGLAGNTIYF.

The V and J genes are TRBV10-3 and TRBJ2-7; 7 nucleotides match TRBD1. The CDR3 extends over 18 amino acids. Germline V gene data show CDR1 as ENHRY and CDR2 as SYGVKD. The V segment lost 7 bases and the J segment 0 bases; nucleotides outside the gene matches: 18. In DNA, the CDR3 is TGTGCCATCACCCGAGGGGGCCTACAGGGCACTAGCTCCTACGAGCAGTACTTC. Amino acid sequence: CAITRGGLQGTSSYEQYF.

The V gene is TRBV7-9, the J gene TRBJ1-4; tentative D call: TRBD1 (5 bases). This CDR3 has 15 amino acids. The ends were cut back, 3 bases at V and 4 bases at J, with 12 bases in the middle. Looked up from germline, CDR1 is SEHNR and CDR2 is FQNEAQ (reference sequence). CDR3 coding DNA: TGTGCCAGCAGCTTTTTGGAGGGGCTTAATGAAAAACTGTTTTTT. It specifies CASSFLEGLNEKLFF.